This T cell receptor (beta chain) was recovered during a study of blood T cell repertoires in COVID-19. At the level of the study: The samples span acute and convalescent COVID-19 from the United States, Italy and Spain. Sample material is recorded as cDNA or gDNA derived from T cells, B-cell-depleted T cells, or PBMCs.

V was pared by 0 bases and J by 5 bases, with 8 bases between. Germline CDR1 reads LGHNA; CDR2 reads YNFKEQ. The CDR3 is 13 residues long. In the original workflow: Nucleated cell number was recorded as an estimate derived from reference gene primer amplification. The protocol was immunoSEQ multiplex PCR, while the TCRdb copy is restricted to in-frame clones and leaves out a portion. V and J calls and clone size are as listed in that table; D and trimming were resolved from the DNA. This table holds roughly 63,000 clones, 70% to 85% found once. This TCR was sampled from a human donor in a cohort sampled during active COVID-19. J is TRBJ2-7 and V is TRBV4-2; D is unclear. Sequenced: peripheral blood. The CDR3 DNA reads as TGTGCCAGCAGCCAAGATCCTCCCGACGAGCAGTACTTC. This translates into CASSQDPPDEQYF.